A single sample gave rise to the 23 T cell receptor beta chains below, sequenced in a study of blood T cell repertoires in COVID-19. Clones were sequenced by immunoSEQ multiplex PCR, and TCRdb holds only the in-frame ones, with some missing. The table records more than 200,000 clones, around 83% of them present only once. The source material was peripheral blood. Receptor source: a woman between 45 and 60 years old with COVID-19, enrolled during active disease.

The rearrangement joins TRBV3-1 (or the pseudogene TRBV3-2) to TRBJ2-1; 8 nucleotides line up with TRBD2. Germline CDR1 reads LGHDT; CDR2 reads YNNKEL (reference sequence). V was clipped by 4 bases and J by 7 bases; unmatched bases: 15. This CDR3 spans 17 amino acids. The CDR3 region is CASSPTSSRGGRNEQFF. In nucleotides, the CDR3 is TGTGCCAGCAGCCCGACATCTTCTCGGGGGGGCAGGAATGAGCAGTTCTTC.

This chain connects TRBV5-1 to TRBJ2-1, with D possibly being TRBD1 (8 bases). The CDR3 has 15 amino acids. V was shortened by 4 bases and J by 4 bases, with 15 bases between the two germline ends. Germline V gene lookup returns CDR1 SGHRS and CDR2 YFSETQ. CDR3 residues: CASSVRGTGYNEQFF. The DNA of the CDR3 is TGCGCCAGCAGCGTGCGGGGGACAGGATACAATGAGCAGTTCTTC.

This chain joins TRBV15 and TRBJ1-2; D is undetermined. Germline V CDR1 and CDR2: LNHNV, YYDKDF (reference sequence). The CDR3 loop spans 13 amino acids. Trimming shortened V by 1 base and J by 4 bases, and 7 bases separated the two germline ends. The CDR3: CATSRGGTYGYTF. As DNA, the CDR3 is TGTGCCACCAGCAGAGGAGGCACCTATGGCTACACCTTC. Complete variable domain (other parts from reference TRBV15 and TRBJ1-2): DAMVIQNPRYQVTQFGKPVTLSCSQTLNHNVMYWYQQKSSQAPKLLFHYYDKDFNNEADTPDNFQSRRPNTSFCFLDIRSPGLGDTAMYLCATSRGGTYGYTFGSGTRLTVV.

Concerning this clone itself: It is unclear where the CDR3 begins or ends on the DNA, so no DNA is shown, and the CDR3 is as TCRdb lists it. CDR3 protein: CASTPGVRRATIYF. V is TRBV19 and J is TRBJ1-3. The CDR3 adds up to 14 amino acids, both ends counted. CDR1 is LNHDA, CDR2 SQIVND, per germline (reference sequence).

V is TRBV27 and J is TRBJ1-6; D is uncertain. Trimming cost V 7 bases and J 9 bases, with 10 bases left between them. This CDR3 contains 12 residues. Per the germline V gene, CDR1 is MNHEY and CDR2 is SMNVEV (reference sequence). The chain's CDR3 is CASKAPLSPLHF. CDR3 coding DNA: TGTGCCAGCAAAGCCCCCCTTTCACCCCTCCACTTT.

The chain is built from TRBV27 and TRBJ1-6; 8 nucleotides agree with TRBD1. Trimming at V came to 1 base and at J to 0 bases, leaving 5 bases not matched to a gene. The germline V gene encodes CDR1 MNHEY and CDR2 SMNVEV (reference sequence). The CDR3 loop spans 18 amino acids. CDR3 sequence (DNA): TGTGCCAGCAGTTTATGGGGACAGGCGAGCTCCTATAATTCACCCCTCCACTTT. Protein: CASSLWGQASSYNSPLHF.

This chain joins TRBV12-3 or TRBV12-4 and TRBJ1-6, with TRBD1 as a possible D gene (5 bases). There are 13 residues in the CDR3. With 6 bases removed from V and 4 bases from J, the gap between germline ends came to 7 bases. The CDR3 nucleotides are TGTGCCAGCAGGACAGATTATAATTCACCCCTCCACTTT. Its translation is CASRTDYNSPLHF.

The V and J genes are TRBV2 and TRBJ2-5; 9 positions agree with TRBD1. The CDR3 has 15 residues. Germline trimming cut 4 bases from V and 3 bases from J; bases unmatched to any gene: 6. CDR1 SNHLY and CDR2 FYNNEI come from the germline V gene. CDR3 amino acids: CASSADRGFKETQYF. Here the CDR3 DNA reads TGTGCCAGCAGTGCGGACAGGGGATTTAAAGAGACCCAGTACTTC.

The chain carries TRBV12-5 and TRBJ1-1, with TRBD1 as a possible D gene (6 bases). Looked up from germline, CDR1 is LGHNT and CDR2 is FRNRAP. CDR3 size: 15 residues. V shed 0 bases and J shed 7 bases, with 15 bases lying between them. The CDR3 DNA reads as TGTGCTAGTGGTTTGGTACTAGGACAGCCCTTTGAAGCTTTCTTT. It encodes CASGLVLGQPFEAFF.

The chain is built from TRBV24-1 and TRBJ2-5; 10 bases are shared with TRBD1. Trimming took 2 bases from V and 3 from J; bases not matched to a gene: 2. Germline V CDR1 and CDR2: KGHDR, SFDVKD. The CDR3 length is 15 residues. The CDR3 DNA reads TGTGCCACCAGTGATTCAGGGACAGGGGAAGAGACCCAGTACTTC. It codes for CATSDSGTGEETQYF.

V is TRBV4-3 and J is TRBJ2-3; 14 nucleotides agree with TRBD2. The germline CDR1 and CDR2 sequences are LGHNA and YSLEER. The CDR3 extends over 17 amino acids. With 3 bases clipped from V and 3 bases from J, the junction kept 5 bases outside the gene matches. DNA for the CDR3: TGCGCCAGCAGCCATCCCGGACTAGCGGGGGGTACAGATACGCAGTATTTT. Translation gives CASSHPGLAGGTDTQYF.

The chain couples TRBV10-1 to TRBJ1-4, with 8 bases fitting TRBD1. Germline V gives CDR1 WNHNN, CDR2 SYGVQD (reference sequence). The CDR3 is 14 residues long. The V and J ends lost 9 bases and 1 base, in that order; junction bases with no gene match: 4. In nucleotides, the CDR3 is TGCGCCAGTGGACAGGGAGGAACTAATGAAAAACTGTTTTTT. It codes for CASGQGGTNEKLFF.

The CDR3 bases are TGCGCCAGCAGTCTCCAGGACAGGGGGTGGACTGAAGCTTTCTTT. It specifies CASSLQDRGWTEAFF. The chain employs TRBV23-1 and TRBJ1-1, with TRBD1 matching 10 bases. TRBV23-1 is placed among ORFs of uncertain function. The CDR3 is 15 residues long. Unmatched junction bases numbered 7, after V lost 4 bases and J lost 5 bases.

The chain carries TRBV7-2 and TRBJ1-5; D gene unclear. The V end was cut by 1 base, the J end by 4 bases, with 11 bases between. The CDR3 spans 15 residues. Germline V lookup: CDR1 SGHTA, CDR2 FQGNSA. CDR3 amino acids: CASSLDSGGNQPQHF. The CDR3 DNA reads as TGTGCCAGCAGCTTAGATAGCGGAGGTAATCAGCCCCAGCATTTT.

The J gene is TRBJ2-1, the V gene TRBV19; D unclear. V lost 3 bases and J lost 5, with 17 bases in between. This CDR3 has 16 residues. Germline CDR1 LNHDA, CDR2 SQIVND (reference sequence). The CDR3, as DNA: TGTGCCAGTAGTATCCCCGACAAAGGTTTGCACAATGAGCAGTTCTTC. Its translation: CASSIPDKGLHNEQFF.

The CDR3 reads CASSSFGEGNTEAFF. CDR3 sequence (DNA): TGCGCCAGCAGCTCCTTTGGTGAGGGGAACACTGAAGCTTTCTTT. The J gene is TRBJ1-1, the V gene TRBV5-1; D is uncertain. The CDR3 length is 15 residues. The V end lost 3 bases, the J end lost 1 base, and 13 bases lay between the germline ends. The germline CDR1 and CDR2 sequences are SGHRS and YFSETQ.

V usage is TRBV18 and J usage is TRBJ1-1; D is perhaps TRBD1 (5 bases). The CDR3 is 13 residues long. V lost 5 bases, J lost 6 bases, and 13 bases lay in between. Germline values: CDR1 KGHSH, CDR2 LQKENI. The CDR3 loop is CASSGGGGAEAFF. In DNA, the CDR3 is TGTGCCAGCTCAGGTGGCGGAGGGGCTGAAGCTTTCTTT.

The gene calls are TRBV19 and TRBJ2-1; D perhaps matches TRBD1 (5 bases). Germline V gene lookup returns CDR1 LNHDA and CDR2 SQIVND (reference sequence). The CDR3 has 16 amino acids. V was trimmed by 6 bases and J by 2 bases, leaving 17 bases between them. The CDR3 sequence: CASSLTWGLTYNEQFF. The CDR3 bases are TGTGCCAGTAGCCTGACATGGGGCTTAACCTACAATGAGCAGTTCTTC.

In DNA form, the CDR3 reads TGCGCCAGTTCCGGGACAGGGCCCACCGGGGAGCTGTTTTTT. Translating gives CASSGTGPTGELFF. The chain recombines TRBV5-1 with TRBJ2-2, with 9 bases identical to TRBD1. Per the germline V gene, CDR1 is SGHRS and CDR2 is YFSETQ. CDR3 size: 14 residues. J was trimmed by 4 bases and V by 8 bases; bases with no gene match: 6.

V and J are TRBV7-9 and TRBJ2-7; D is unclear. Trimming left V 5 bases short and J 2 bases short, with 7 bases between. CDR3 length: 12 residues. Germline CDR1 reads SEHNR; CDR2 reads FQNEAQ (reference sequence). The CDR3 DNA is TGTGCCAGCAGCCCTGGGCCCTACGAGCAGTACTTC. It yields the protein CASSPGPYEQYF.

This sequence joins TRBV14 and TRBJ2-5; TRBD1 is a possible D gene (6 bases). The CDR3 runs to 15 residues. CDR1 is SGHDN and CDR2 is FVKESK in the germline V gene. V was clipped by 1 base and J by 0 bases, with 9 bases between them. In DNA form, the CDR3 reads TGTGCCAGCAGCCAAGCAGGGGCTCACCAAGAGACCCAGTACTTC. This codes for CASSQAGAHQETQYF.

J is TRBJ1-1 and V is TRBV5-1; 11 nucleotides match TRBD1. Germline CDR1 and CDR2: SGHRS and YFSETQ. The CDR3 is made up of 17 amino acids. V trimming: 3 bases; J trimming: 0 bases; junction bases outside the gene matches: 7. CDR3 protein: CASSWTGGLYMNTEAFF. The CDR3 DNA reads TGCGCCAGCAGCTGGACAGGGGGCCTTTACATGAACACTGAAGCTTTCTTT.

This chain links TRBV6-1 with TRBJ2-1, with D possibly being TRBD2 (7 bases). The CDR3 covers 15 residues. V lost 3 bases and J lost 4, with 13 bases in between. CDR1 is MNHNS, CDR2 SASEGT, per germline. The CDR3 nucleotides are TGTGCCAGCAGTGATCGGGGGGCTCTATACAATGAGCAGTTCTTC. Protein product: CASSDRGALYNEQFF.